These T cell receptor beta chains were read from a single sample in a study of blood T cells in healthy people across ages. From the 5' RACE reads, TCRdb called clonotypes with MiXCR, one entry per CDR3 protein. Among around 2 million distinct CDR3 sequences listed, 39% were seen once. The sample comprised blood. The receptors were gathered from a human donor in good health. Each CDR3 is given with its conserved first and last residue. A D gene is named only where the DNA matches it firmly. Clone size, where shown, is once, few, many, or a class for clones that have expanded.

TRBJ1-5 TRBV4-3 NA few TGCGCCAGCAGCCCAGGGGCAGGGGGCAATCAGCCCCAGCATTTT CASSPGAGGNQPQHF
TRBJ1-6 TRBV6-5 NA NA TGTGCCAGCAGTGACGGGGCTCAGGATAATTCACCCCTCCACTTT CASSDGAQDNSPLHF
TRBJ2-5 TRBV20-1 TRBD1 NA TGCAGTGCTCAGCCGGGACAGGGGAGGACGACCCAGTACTTC CSAQPGQGRTTQYF
TRBJ2-5 TRBV12-3/TRBV12-4 TRBD2 many TGCGCCAGCAGCTTGCTAGCGGGGGGCCTCCAAGAGACCCAGTACTTC CASSLLAGGLQETQYF
TRBJ1-1 TRBV7-9 NA NA TGTGCCAGCAGCTTTTCGGCAACAGTAGAAGCTTTCTTT CASSFSATVEAFF
TRBJ2-1 TRBV12-3/TRBV12-4 NA few TGTGCCAGCAGTTTAGGCCCGATGGAAGAGCAGTTCTTC CASSLGPMEEQFF
TRBJ1-1 TRBV29-1 TRBD1 few TGCAGCGCCGGACAGGACGCTGAAGCTTTCTTT CSAGQDAEAFF
TRBJ2-7 TRBV12-3/TRBV12-4 NA NA TGTGCCATCCAAGGGTTTAACTACGAGCAGTACTTC CAIQGFNYEQYF
TRBJ1-6 TRBV7-8 NA NA TGTGCCAGCAGCTTAACACGGGGAAAACCGTCACCCCTCCACTTT CASSLTRGKPSPLHF
TRBJ1-2 TRBV7-8 NA NA TGTGCCAGCAGCTTTCGGACAGAGACGAAAGGCTGCACCTTC CASSFRTETKGCTF
TRBJ2-5 TRBV4-2 NA NA TGTGCCAGCAGCCAAGATGCGGGCGAGAATCCGCGGGGAGAGACCCAGTACTTC CASSQDAGENPRGETQYF
TRBJ2-1 TRBV11-3 NA few TGTGCCAGCAGCCCCCATGACAATGAGCAGTTCTTC CASSPHDNEQFF
TRBJ2-1 TRBV28 TRBD2 NA TGTGCCAGCAGTTCTCACACTAGCGGGGAGAGCCATGAGCAGTTCTTC CASSSHTSGESHEQFF
TRBJ2-7 TRBV15 NA NA TGTGCCACCAGCAGAGATAAGTCCTACGAGCAGTACTTC CATSRDKSYEQYF
TRBJ2-5 TRBV12-3/TRBV12-4 TRBD2 few TGTGCCAGCGGGAGGGGCGGACAAGAGACCCAGTACTTC CASGRGGQETQYF
TRBJ2-7 TRBV20-1 TRBD1 NA TGCAGTGCTAGAGGAGGGGACAGGGACCACGAGCAGTACTTC CSARGGDRDHEQYF
TRBJ1-2 TRBV12-3/TRBV12-4 NA NA TGTGCCAGCAGTCCTTGGGCCATACCCAGATTTAACTATGGCTACACCTTC CASSPWAIPRFNYGYTF
TRBJ2-1 TRBV6-5 TRBD2 NA TGTGCCAGCAGTTACTCGAACGTTGTAGCGGGGGGGCCGAGTGAGCAGTTCTTC CASSYSNVVAGGPSEQFF
TRBJ2-1 TRBV12-3/TRBV12-4 TRBD2 NA TGTGCCAGCAGCCAGACTAGCGGGGCGTTTGAGCAGTTCTTC CASSQTSGAFEQFF
TRBJ2-7 TRBV6-2/TRBV6-3 NA NA TGTGCCAGCAGTTCCCCGACAGTTCCCTACGAGCAGTACTTC CASSSPTVPYEQYF
TRBJ1-2 TRBV5-4 NA once TGTGCCAGCAGCTCCAAAGTAGGGGCTCCGCTATGGGGCTACACCTTC CASSSKVGAPLWGYTF
TRBJ2-6 TRBV12-3/TRBV12-4 TRBD1 NA TGTGCCAGCAGTTTAGTCCTTAGGCTGACAGGGTCTGGGGCCAACGTCCTGACTTTC CASSLVLRLTGSGANVLTF
TRBJ2-3 TRBV5-5 NA NA TGTGCCAGCAGCGATTACAGGGGCGGGAAAGGCACAGATACGCAGTATTTT CASSDYRGGKGTDTQYF
TRBJ2-5 TRBV6-5 TRBD2 NA TGTGCCAGCAGTTCGCGACTAGCGGGGGGGCCGGGGGAGACCCAGTACTTC CASSSRLAGGPGETQYF
TRBJ2-4 TRBV20-1 NA few TGCAGTGCTAGAAACGAGCAATTCACCAAAAACATTCAGTACTTC CSARNEQFTKNIQYF
TRBJ2-7 TRBV6-5 NA NA TGTGCCAGCAGTTACTCGGTCGGACAGTACTCCTACGAGCAGTACTTC CASSYSVGQYSYEQYF
TRBJ2-7 TRBV11-2 NA NA TGTGCCGGCAGCTTTAGCCTGGCTTCCTACGAGCAGTACTTC CAGSFSLASYEQYF
TRBJ2-7 TRBV27 NA NA TGTGCCAGCAGTTTAACTGCTCGGGCACCAACCTACGAGCAGTACTTC CASSLTARAPTYEQYF
TRBJ2-5 TRBV20-1 NA few TGCAGTGCTATGGGTGCGGGGGCCTTCCAAGAGACCCAGTACTTC CSAMGAGAFQETQYF
TRBJ2-1 TRBV20-1 NA NA TGCAGTGCCCTATACTACAATGAGCAGTTCTTC CSALYYNEQFF
TRBJ2-7 TRBV10-3 NA NA TGTGCCATCAGTCCCAGACGGGGGGCTAAAGACTACGAGCAGTACTTC CAISPRRGAKDYEQYF
TRBJ2-7 TRBV5-1 NA few TGCGCCAGCAGCTCGGGACCCTTAATGTACTCCTACGAGCAGTACTTC CASSSGPLMYSYEQYF
TRBJ1-1 TRBV5-1 NA few TGCGCCAGCAGCTTGGCCACAGGTACCCGGGAAGCTTTCTTT CASSLATGTREAFF
TRBJ1-5 TRBV4-1 TRBD1 once TGCGCCAGCAGCCAGGGACAGGGGGACAATCGGCCCCAGCATTTT CASSQGQGDNRPQHF
TRBJ2-7 TRBV4-3 NA NA TGCGCCAGCAGCCCGTCTCCCGGGGGGCGAAACTACGAGCAGTACTTC CASSPSPGGRNYEQYF
TRBJ2-3 TRBV4-3 NA NA TGCGCCAGCGGCCAAGATAACGCGAATACGCAGTATTTT CASGQDNANTQYF
TRBJ2-5 TRBV3-1 TRBD2 once TGTGCCAGCAGCTCAAACCAGGCGGGGGTTAACCAAGAGACCCAGTACTTC CASSSNQAGVNQETQYF
TRBJ1-5 TRBV2 TRBD1 NA TGTGCCAGCAGGGGACAGCTCAGCAATCAGCCCCAGCATTTT CASRGQLSNQPQHF
TRBJ2-1 TRBV9 TRBD2 few TGTGCCAGCAGCGTAGGAGGGTCGGGGGGCAATGAGCAGTTCTTC CASSVGGSGGNEQFF
TRBJ2-7 TRBV5-1 NA NA TGCGCCAGCGGAGGAGGGAGTAGATACGAGCAGTACTTC CASGGGSRYEQYF
TRBJ2-6 TRBV6-2/TRBV6-3 TRBD1 NA TGTGCCAGCAGTTCGGACAGGGAGAGCTCTGGGGCCAACGTCCTGACTTTC CASSSDRESSGANVLTF
TRBJ1-4 TRBV2 TRBD1 NA TGTGCCAGCAGCGTTCTGGGACAGGAGGTAGGGAAACTGTTTTTT CASSVLGQEVGKLFF
TRBJ1-3 TRBV12-3/TRBV12-4 TRBD1 NA TGTGCCAGCAGCCCTGACAGGGCAGGTGGAAACACCATATATTTT CASSPDRAGGNTIYF
TRBJ2-1 TRBV20-1 TRBD2 NA TGCAGTGCTAGGGGACTAGCGGGGGGCCACGATGAGCAGTTCTTC CSARGLAGGHDEQFF
TRBJ2-7 TRBV6-1 NA NA TGTGCCACCCGGACGGTGACCTACGAGCAGTACTTC CATRTVTYEQYF
TRBJ2-5 TRBV24-1 NA few TGTGCCACCAGTGATTCGCGGGATTCTGGAGAGACCCAGTACTTC CATSDSRDSGETQYF
TRBJ2-7 TRBV29-1 NA few TGCAGCGTTGAGGCTCCAGACACCTACGAGCAGTACTTC CSVEAPDTYEQYF
TRBJ2-3 TRBV7-9 NA once TGTGCCAGCAGCTTTTCTAGGAAATCGGGAGATACGCAGTATTTT CASSFSRKSGDTQYF
TRBJ2-7 TRBV15 TRBD2 NA TGTGCCACCAGCAGAGATCGACTAGCGGTCAACGAGCAGTACTTC CATSRDRLAVNEQYF
TRBJ2-2 TRBV6-2/TRBV6-3 TRBD1 NA TGTGCCAGCAGTTACTTCCCAAGGACAGGGCGAACCGGGGAGCTGTTTTTT CASSYFPRTGRTGELFF
TRBJ2-7 TRBV7-9 NA NA TGTGCCAGCAGCTCACCGACAGGCCACTACGAGCAGTACTTC CASSSPTGHYEQYF
TRBJ2-1 TRBV4-2 TRBD2 NA TGTGCCAGCAGCCCGGTCGCGGGGGGGCATCATGAGCAGTTCTTC CASSPVAGGHHEQFF
TRBJ2-5 TRBV11-3 TRBD2 NA TGTGCCAGCAGCTTAGAAGCGGGGGGGCCTTACCAAGAGACCCAGTACTTC CASSLEAGGPYQETQYF
TRBJ2-3 TRBV4-1 NA few TGCGCCAGCAGTTTTAGTCGGCGATCCAGCACAGATACGCAGTATTTT CASSFSRRSSTDTQYF
TRBJ2-3 TRBV7-2 NA NA TGTGCCAGCAGCTTATCGGAAAACTCGCAGTATTTT CASSLSENSQYF